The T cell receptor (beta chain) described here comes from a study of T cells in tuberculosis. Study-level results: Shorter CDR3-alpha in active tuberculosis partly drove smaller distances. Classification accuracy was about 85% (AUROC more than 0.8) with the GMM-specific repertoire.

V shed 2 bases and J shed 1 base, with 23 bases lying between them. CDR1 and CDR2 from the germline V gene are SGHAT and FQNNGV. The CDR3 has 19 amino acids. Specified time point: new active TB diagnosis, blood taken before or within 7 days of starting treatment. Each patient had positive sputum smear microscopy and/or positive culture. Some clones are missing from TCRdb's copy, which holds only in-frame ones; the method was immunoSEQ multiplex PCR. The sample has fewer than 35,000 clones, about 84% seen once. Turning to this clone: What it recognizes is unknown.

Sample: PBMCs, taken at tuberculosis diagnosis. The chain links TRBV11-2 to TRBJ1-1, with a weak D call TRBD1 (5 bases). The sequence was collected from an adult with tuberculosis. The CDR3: CASSLRQGPPLRGNTEAFF. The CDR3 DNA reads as TGTGCCAGCAGCTTAAGGCAGGGCCCCCCGCTAAGGGGGAACACTGAAGCTTTCTTT. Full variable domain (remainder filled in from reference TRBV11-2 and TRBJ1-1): EAGVAQSPRYKIIEKRQSVAFWCNPISGHATLYWYQQILGQGPKLLIQFQNNGVVDDSQLPKDRFSAERLKGVDSTLKIQPAKLEDSAVYLCASSLRQGPPLRGNTEAFFGQGTRLTVV.